The 19 T cell receptor beta chains in this list originate from one sample, sequenced in a study of cytomegalovirus exposure and HLA in healthy donors. The PCR ran on 60 Vbeta and 13 Jbeta primers. TCRdb's copy holds only in-frame clones and misses some; the assay was immunoSEQ multiplex PCR. The repertoire holds 180,000 or so clones, more than 75% seen once, with 2% to 2.5% in the top ten. The sample comprised PBMCs. The source of these receptors is a woman in her twenties or thirties in good health and CMV-seropositive.

The rearrangement joins TRBV7-2 to TRBJ2-5, with TRBD2 matching 14 bases. The CDR3 sequence is 16 residues long. Germline V gene lookup returns CDR1 SGHTA and CDR2 FQGNSA. Trimming cost V 1 base and J 4 bases; bases outside gene matches: 2. CDR3 sequence: CASSLGLAGGLETQYF. The CDR3 DNA reads TGTGCCAGCAGCTTAGGACTAGCGGGGGGGCTAGAGACCCAGTACTTC.

The J gene is TRBJ2-3, the V gene TRBV4-3, with 12 nucleotides matching TRBD2. The CDR3 totals 17 residues. V shed 2 bases and J 5 bases; nucleotides not matched to a gene: 8. The germline V gene has CDR1 LGHNA and CDR2 YSLEER. The CDR3 DNA reads as TGCGCCAGCAGCCAAAGGCCTAGCGGGGGGGCGCGAGATACGCAGTATTTT. Translated, it gives CASSQRPSGGARDTQYF.

V gene TRBV6-5 combines with J gene TRBJ2-3; 8 positions match TRBD2. J was trimmed by 4 bases and V by 0 bases; bases with no gene match: 6. The CDR3 spans 16 residues. CDR1 MNHEY and CDR2 SVGAGI come from the germline V gene. CDR3 DNA: TGTGCCAGCAGTTACTCATCCGGGGGGGCTTCAGATACGCAGTATTTT. This sequence encodes CASSYSSGGASDTQYF.

The CDR3 nucleotides read TGTGCCAGCAGCCAAGTCCTAGCGGGGGGGCTTAATGAGCAGTTCTTC. Protein: CASSQVLAGGLNEQFF. The chain recombines TRBV4-2 with TRBJ2-1, with 12 bases matching TRBD2. V was clipped by 1 base and J by 7 bases; unmatched bases: 5. This CDR3 contains 16 residues. The germline V gene has CDR1 LGHNA and CDR2 YNFKEQ.

This clone has only a few counts. The chain uses TRBV7-2 and TRBJ2-5, with D perhaps matching TRBD1 (6 bases). The DNA end is more similar to TRBJ2-7, so the J call may be wrong. Germline V gene data show CDR1 as SGHTA and CDR2 as FQGNSA. The CDR3 consists of 16 residues. The CDR3, as DNA: TGTGCCAGCAGCTTAGGGCGCCTCAGGGGAAGGGACGAGCAGTACTTC. Residues: CASSLGRLRGRDEQYF.

CDR3 coding DNA: TGTGCCAGCAGCCATAGTGAGCAGTTCTTC. Translation: CASSHSEQFF. The J gene is TRBJ2-1, the V gene TRBV16, with D hard to call. Per the germline V gene, CDR1 is KGHSY and CDR2 is FQNENV. Trimming left V 3 bases short and J 9 bases short, with 3 bases between. This CDR3 comprises 10 residues.

The chain uses TRBV28 and TRBJ1-6; D uncertain. The CDR3 is made up of 12 amino acids. V dropped 2 bases and J dropped 14 bases, with 10 bases sitting between them. CDR1 MDHEN and CDR2 SYDVKM come from the germline V gene. The CDR3 DNA follows: TGTGCCAGCAGTTTAACGTGGAGCGCCCTCCACTTT. It codes for CASSLTWSALHF.

This clone has only one observation. The germline gene is not matched at one end of the junction; a read error may be the cause. V and J are TRBV4-2 and TRBJ2-4, with D unresolved. Germline CDR1 is LGHNA and CDR2 is YNFKEQ. This CDR3 is built from 15 residues. The CDR3 loop is CASSPSPMSKNSQYF. CDR3 nucleotide sequence: TGTGCCAGCAGTCCTTCGCCTATGTCCAAAAACAGTCAGTACTTC.

The V and J genes are TRBV5-1 and TRBJ1-1, with D possibly TRBD1 on 5 matching bases. Germline lookup yields CDR1 SGHRS and CDR2 YFSETQ. The CDR3 loop spans 15 amino acids. Trimming stripped 7 bases from V and 4 bases from J, with 20 bases between. CDR3 protein: CASSLIQGRVTEAFF. CDR3 nucleotides: TGCGCCAGCTCGCTTATTCAGGGAAGGGTCACTGAAGCTTTCTTT.

The chain is built from TRBV6-5 and TRBJ2-5; TRBD1 matches 11 bases. The J call may not be correct, given that the DNA end is closer to TRBJ2-7. Germline V gene lookup returns CDR1 MNHEY and CDR2 SVGAGI. CDR3 length: 15 residues. The CDR3 is CASSSPGQGAYEQYF. The CDR3 bases are TGTGCCAGCAGTTCACCGGGACAGGGGGCCTACGAGCAGTACTTC.

The genes are TRBV19 and TRBJ2-4, with 7 bases that match TRBD1. With V trimmed by 7 bases and J by 0 bases, 6 bases remained unmatched. The germline gives CDR1 LNHDA, CDR2 SQIVND (reference sequence). This CDR3 is built from 15 residues. The chain's CDR3 is CASMPQGVAKNIQYF. Written as DNA, the CDR3 is TGTGCCAGTATGCCCCAGGGGGTAGCCAAAAACATTCAGTACTTC.

The chain couples TRBV6-6 to TRBJ1-4, with 8 bases that match TRBD1. There are 16 residues in the CDR3. Germline values: CDR1 MNHNY, CDR2 SVGAGI (reference sequence). V was clipped by 1 base and J by 4 bases; unmatched bases: 5. This chain's CDR3 is CASSYYGQGLNEKLFF. The CDR3 bases are TGTGCCAGCAGTTACTACGGACAGGGTCTTAATGAAAAACTGTTTTTT.

V usage is TRBV11-2 and J usage is TRBJ2-1; 8 bases agree with TRBD2. V lost 2 bases to trimming and J lost 4 bases; unmatched junction nucleotides: 4. CDR3 length equals 15 residues. Germline loops: CDR1 SGHAT, CDR2 FQNNGV. The CDR3 coding sequence is TGTGCCAGCAGCTTAAGGTTAGCGGGGTACAATGAGCAGTTCTTC. Its translation is CASSLRLAGYNEQFF.

This sequence joins TRBV6-1 and TRBJ2-7; D possibly corresponds to TRBD2 (5 bases). Germline V gene sequence: CDR1 MNHNS, CDR2 SASEGT. The CDR3 has 15 residues. The V and J ends lost 5 bases and 0 bases respectively, with 14 bases between them. CDR3 protein: CASSPWTGNSYEQYF. The CDR3 DNA reads as TGTGCCAGCAGTCCCTGGACGGGGAACTCCTACGAGCAGTACTTC.

The chain couples TRBV12-1 to TRBJ1-1; no check of the table's D call, TRBD1, against the DNA was made. TRBV12-1 is annotated as a pseudogene. The CDR3 is made up of 14 amino acids. CDR3 sequence reads: CASSLGQGKAEAFF. In nucleotides, the CDR3 is TGTGCCAGCAGCTTGGGACAGGGGAAGGCTGAAGCTTTCTTT.

The chain couples TRBV7-8 to TRBJ1-5; D remains ambiguous. CDR3 length equals 15 residues. V lost 5 bases and J lost 3, with 14 bases in between. The germline gives CDR1 SGHVS, CDR2 FQNEAQ. CDR3 DNA sequence: TGTGCCAGCAGCCAAGGCAGGAATAACAATCAGCCCCAGCATTTT. Its translation: CASSQGRNNNQPQHF. Supplemented by reference TRBV7-8 and TRBJ1-5, the full variable domain reads GAGVSQSPRYKVAKRGQDVALRCDPISGHVSLFWYQQALGQGPEFLTYFQNEAQLDKSGLPSDRFFAERPEGSVSTLKIQRTQQEDSAVYLCASSQGRNNNQPQHFGDGTRLSIL.

The chain carries TRBV28 and TRBJ1-1, with D possibly TRBD1 on 6 matching bases. V lost 3 bases and J 1 base, leaving 12 bases between the germline ends. The CDR3 runs to 15 residues. Germline assignment: CDR1 MDHEN and CDR2 SYDVKM. The CDR3 protein is CASSLSTQGNTEAFF. CDR3 in DNA: TGTGCCAGCAGTTTGTCCACACAGGGGAACACTGAAGCTTTCTTT.

This chain joins TRBV5-4 and TRBJ2-4; possibly TRBD2 for D (5 bases). The germline V gene encodes CDR1 SGHNT and CDR2 YYREEE (reference sequence). The CDR3 is 15 amino acids. V lost 0 bases and J lost 5, with 12 bases in between. The CDR3 sequence: CASSLAPSSENIQYF. CDR3 sequence (DNA): TGTGCCAGCAGCTTGGCCCCTAGCAGTGAAAACATTCAGTACTTC.

This clone was detected once. The chain is built from TRBV15 and TRBJ2-7; 9 bases map to TRBD1. Germline values: CDR1 LNHNV, CDR2 YYDKDF (reference sequence). Trimming cost V 3 bases and J 3 bases; bases outside gene matches: 3. The length of the CDR3 is 14 residues. CDR3 in amino acids: CATSRWTGDYEQYF. The CDR3 bases are TGTGCCACCAGCAGGTGGACAGGGGACTACGAGCAGTACTTC.